The following is a T cell receptor beta chain sequence with its context. Sequenced by immunoSEQ multiplex PCR; TCRdb stores in-frame clones only, minus some. The sample records about 170,000 clones, 90% being singletons. The germline gives CDR1 SGHAT, CDR2 FQNNGV. The length of the CDR3 is 14 residues. Trimming took off 5 bases at V and 4 bases at J, with 12 bases between the two ends. This entry is derived from a study of T cell responses to AZD1222 COVID-19 vaccine. The specimen comprised peripheral blood, sampled on day 0 of AZD1222 vaccination. The chain employs TRBV11-2 and TRBJ1-3, with D unclear. The source is an adult in good health. The DNA for the CDR3 is TGTGCCAGCAGCGGCAGTAGATCCGGAAACACCATATATTTT. This codes for CASSGSRSGNTIYF.